Presented here are 25 T cell receptor beta chains from one specimen sequenced in a study of shared clonotypes between healthy human individuals. The table came from immunoSEQ multiplex PCR; TCRdb's copy has only in-frame clones and leaves some out. The data show roughly 570,000 clones, about 98% seen once. Naive CD8 cells comprised CD45RO-negative, CCR7-positively selected cells, excluding terminally differentiated effector memory CD45RA+ cells. The source material was naive CD8+ T cells sorted from blood. The receptors were gathered from a man aged 30 to 39 in good health.

The chain carries TRBV19 and TRBJ2-1; D is ambiguous. V lost 3 bases and J 0 bases, leaving 9 bases between the germline ends. The germline V gene encodes CDR1 LNHDA and CDR2 SQIVND (reference sequence). CDR3 length: 15 amino acids. The CDR3 DNA sequence: TGTGCCAGTAGTATCTTGGAGAGCTCCTACAATGAGCAGTTCTTC. Protein: CASSILESSYNEQFF.

This clone was recorded only once. This rearrangement joins TRBV7-9 to TRBJ2-4; D is undetermined. This CDR3 region has 16 residues. V lost 0 bases, J lost 8 bases, and 17 bases lay in between. CDR1 is SEHNR, CDR2 FQNEAQ, per germline (reference sequence). The CDR3 sequence is CASSLAGTLSWDIQYF. The CDR3 DNA follows: TGTGCCAGCAGCTTAGCCGGCACCCTGTCCTGGGACATTCAGTACTTC.

This chain joins TRBV29-1 and TRBJ2-7; no definite D call. V was clipped by 2 bases and J by 7 bases, with 9 bases between them. This CDR3 spans 11 amino acids. Germline CDR1 SQVTM, CDR2 ANQGSEA. The CDR3 coding sequence is TGCAGCGTTGAATCCCTGGGAGAGCAGTACTTC. Amino acids: CSVESLGEQYF.

The chain combines TRBV6-5 with TRBJ2-7, with D hard to call. This CDR3 has 14 amino acids. Looked up from germline, CDR1 is MNHEY and CDR2 is SVGAGI. Trimming took 0 bases from V and 2 from J, leaving 8 bases between them. The CDR3 DNA sequence: TGTGCCAGCAGTTACTCGAGCAGCACCTACGAGCAGTACTTC. Its protein is CASSYSSSTYEQYF.

The rearrangement links TRBV9 to TRBJ2-7; TRBD2 matches at 13 bases. Germline lookup yields CDR1 SGDLS and CDR2 YYNGEE. The V segment lost 3 bases and the J segment 4 bases; nucleotides outside the gene matches: 7. The CDR3 extends over 16 amino acids. CDR3 region: CASSGGLAGVGYEQYF. In nucleotides, the CDR3 is TGTGCCAGCAGCGGTGGACTAGCGGGAGTTGGGTACGAGCAGTACTTC.

The CDR3 bases are TGCGCCAGCAGCTTGGAGCTCCCCCGGGTAAATGAGCAGTTCTTC. This encodes CASSLELPRVNEQFF. This sequence joins TRBV5-1 and TRBJ2-1; D call uncertain. Germline V gene sequence: CDR1 SGHRS, CDR2 YFSETQ. This CDR3 is built from 15 residues. Between the trimmed V and J ends, which lost 0 bases and 7 bases, there was a span of 14 bases.

The chain uses TRBV27 and TRBJ2-1; the match to TRBD2 covers 13 bases. The CDR3 is 16 amino acids. V was clipped by 4 bases and J by 4 bases; unmatched bases: 4. Germline V CDR1 and CDR2: MNHEY, SMNVEV (reference sequence). The CDR3 loop reads CASSSKGLAGYNEQFF. The CDR3 DNA reads as TGTGCCAGCAGTTCCAAGGGACTAGCGGGATACAATGAGCAGTTCTTC.

The V and J genes are TRBV5-6 and TRBJ1-2; D possibly corresponds to TRBD1 (5 bases). Germline V gene data show CDR1 as SGHDT and CDR2 as YYEEEE. The V end was cut by 3 bases, the J end by 8 bases, with 17 bases between. CDR3 length: 14 residues. The CDR3 DNA reads as TGTGCCAGCAGCTCCCTCGGGGGGTCGCGAGGCTACACCTTC. This sequence encodes CASSSLGGSRGYTF.

The chain employs TRBV7-9 and TRBJ2-5, with D possibly matching TRBD2 (5 bases). In germline, CDR1 is SEHNR, CDR2 FQNEAQ (reference sequence). Trimming took off 3 bases at V and 4 bases at J, with 9 bases between the two ends. The CDR3 is 13 amino acids. Here the CDR3 reads CASSFASPETQYF. CDR3 DNA: TGTGCCAGCAGCTTCGCTAGCCCAGAGACCCAGTACTTC.

This rearrangement joins TRBV6-1 to TRBJ1-5; 8 nucleotides match TRBD1. From germline, CDR1 is MNHNS and CDR2 SASEGT. V was pared by 4 bases and J by 2 bases, with 7 bases of the junction left unmatched. The CDR3 runs 16 residues. The CDR3 coding sequence is TGTGCCAGCAGTGGAAGGGACAGGAGAGGCAATCAGCCCCAGCATTTT. Its translation: CASSGRDRRGNQPQHF.

V and J are TRBV9 and TRBJ1-4; TRBD1 aligns across 7 bases. Germline loops: CDR1 SGDLS, CDR2 YYNGEE. The ends lost 3 bases at V and 7 bases at J; junction bases unmatched: 9. The CDR3 extends over 15 amino acids. CDR3 DNA: TGTGCCAGCAGCGCCAAGACAGGGCGTGGTGAAAAACTGTTTTTT. Translated, it gives CASSAKTGRGEKLFF.

This chain joins TRBV29-1 and TRBJ2-1, with D perhaps assigned TRBD1 or TRBD2 (5 bases each). CDR1 is SQVTM, CDR2 ANQGSEA, per germline. The V and J ends lost 3 bases and 7 bases respectively, with 7 bases between them. CDR3 size: 11 residues. The CDR3, as DNA: TGCAGCGTTGACAGGGAGAATGAGCAGTTCTTC. Its protein is CSVDRENEQFF.

The chain employs TRBV2 and TRBJ2-7; 8 nucleotides match TRBD2. The CDR3 is 15 amino acids. V was clipped by 5 bases and J by 6 bases; unmatched bases: 12. CDR1 is SNHLY and CDR2 is FYNNEI in the germline V gene. The CDR3, as DNA: TGTGCCAGCAGTCCAAACCCAGCGGGAGCTCCCGAGCAGTACTTC. Protein sequence: CASSPNPAGAPEQYF.

This sequence joins TRBV29-1 and TRBJ2-1, with TRBD2 matching 10 bases. In germline, CDR1 is SQVTM, CDR2 ANQGSEA. This CDR3 is built from 19 residues. Germline trimming cut 3 bases from V and 1 base from J; bases unmatched to any gene: 15. This CDR3 is CSVDGLSSGRQESYNEQFF. DNA of the CDR3: TGCAGCGTTGACGGCTTGAGTAGCGGGAGGCAAGAGTCCTACAATGAGCAGTTCTTC.

The chain couples TRBV9 to TRBJ1-2; 7 nucleotides align to TRBD1. Germline V gene sequence: CDR1 SGDLS, CDR2 YYNGEE. The CDR3 runs to 17 residues. V gave up 2 bases and J gave up 6 bases; unmatched junction bases: 16. CDR3 sequence (DNA): TGTGCCAGCAGCGTGGAAGGACAGGCTAATTCGGGCGATGGCTACACCTTC. Its protein product is CASSVEGQANSGDGYTF.

The chain carries TRBV29-1 and TRBJ2-2; 8 bases match TRBD2. This CDR3 has 17 amino acids. Germline values: CDR1 SQVTM, CDR2 ANQGSEA. Losses at the gene ends were 3 bases for V and 0 bases for J; bases not matched to a gene: 9. CDR3 residues: CSVELGTRPPNTGELFF. The CDR3, as DNA: TGCAGCGTTGAGCTAGGGACTAGGCCCCCGAACACCGGGGAGCTGTTTTTT.

About this clone: One junction end does not reproduce the germline sequence, and a read error may be involved. The CDR3 DNA is TGTGCCAGCAGAGATGAGGCAACCCCCTACAAGCAGTACTTC. Residues: CASRDEATPYKQYF. This chain uses TRBV27 with TRBJ2-7; D unclear. Germline V gives CDR1 MNHEY, CDR2 SMNVEV (reference sequence). There are 14 residues in the CDR3.

This clone was counted a single time. The chain has TRBV28 and TRBJ2-3; 8 positions match TRBD2. Losses at the gene ends were 4 bases for V and 3 bases for J; bases not matched to a gene: 6. This CDR3 spans 15 amino acids. Germline CDR1 and CDR2: MDHEN and SYDVKM. Here the CDR3 reads CASSSAGGITDTQYF. CDR3 DNA sequence: TGTGCCAGCAGTTCGGCGGGAGGTATTACAGATACGCAGTATTTT.

The chain joins TRBV7-2 to TRBJ1-2, with D possibly TRBD1 on 5 matching bases. Per the germline V gene, CDR1 is SGHTA and CDR2 is FQGNSA. The CDR3 consists of 14 residues. Between the trimmed V and J ends, which lost 5 bases and 4 bases, there was a span of 14 bases. CDR3 sequence: CASSPGQGGYGYTF. In nucleotides, the CDR3 is TGTGCCAGCAGCCCAGGTCAGGGTGGCTATGGCTACACCTTC.

V and J are TRBV9 and TRBJ1-1, with D uncertain. V lost 0 bases to trimming and J lost 1 base, with 4 bases between them. The germline V gene has CDR1 SGDLS and CDR2 YYNGEE. CDR3 length: 13 amino acids. DNA for the CDR3: TGTGCCAGCAGCGTAGTCCCGAACACTGAAGCTTTCTTT. The encoded protein is CASSVVPNTEAFF.

The CDR3 bases are TGTGCCAGCACCGGGGACAGTGGGCTCTACGAGCAGTACTTC. Its translation: CASTGDSGLYEQYF. This chain connects TRBV6-6 to TRBJ2-7; 7 bases map to TRBD1. Germline values: CDR1 MNHNY, CDR2 SVGAGI (reference sequence). Germline trimming cut 7 bases from V and 3 bases from J; bases unmatched to any gene: 9. The CDR3 contains 14 residues.

The chain combines TRBV19 with TRBJ1-2, with TRBD1 matching 8 bases. V dropped 3 bases and J dropped 4; count of bases not matched to a gene: 4. CDR3 length: 14 residues. The V gene's germline CDR1 is LNHDA and CDR2 SQIVND (reference sequence). CDR3 bases: TGTGCCAGTAGTATCGCAGGGGGCTTCTATGGCTACACCTTC. Amino acid sequence: CASSIAGGFYGYTF.

The V gene is TRBV5-6, the J gene TRBJ2-4, with TRBD1 matching 7 bases. Germline V gene lookup returns CDR1 SGHDT and CDR2 YYEEEE. This CDR3 is 13 amino acids long. Trimming at V came to 2 bases and at J to 8 bases, leaving 4 bases not matched to a gene. CDR3 region: CASSLQGQDIQYF. CDR3 sequence (DNA): TGTGCCAGCAGCTTACAGGGGCAGGACATTCAGTACTTC.

The V gene is TRBV5-6, the J gene TRBJ2-7, with 7 bases fitting TRBD2. CDR3 length: 14 residues. The V and J ends lost 0 bases and 7 bases, in that order; junction bases with no gene match: 7. Per the germline V gene, CDR1 is SGHDT and CDR2 is YYEEEE. DNA of the CDR3: TGTGCCAGCAGCTTGGGTGGGAGGGCCAGTGAGCAGTACTTC. This sequence encodes CASSLGGRASEQYF.

The V call is TRBV27, the J call TRBJ2-7, with D possibly TRBD2 on 6 matching bases. Looked up from germline, CDR1 is MNHEY and CDR2 is SMNVEV (reference sequence). Between the trimmed V and J ends, which lost 4 bases and 7 bases, there was a span of 14 bases. The CDR3 spans 13 residues. The CDR3 bases are TGTGCCAGCAGTTCGGACTGGCGGGGTGAGCAGTACTTC. It specifies CASSSDWRGEQYF.